This T cell receptor beta chain stems from a study of shared clonotypes between healthy human individuals. This clone was recorded a few times. Germline V gives CDR1 WSHSY, CDR2 SAAADI. Trimming took off 4 bases at V and 0 bases at J, with 12 bases between the two ends. The CDR3 is 15 residues long. Authors' methods: ImmunoSEQ junction-only sequences lacked quality scores, so their filtering differed. TCRdb's copy holds only in-frame clones and misses some; the assay was immunoSEQ multiplex PCR. V, J and clone size are those of that table, while D and trimming were read from the DNA. The repertoire holds about 1 million clones, with about 76% as singletons.

The J gene is TRBJ1-1, the V gene TRBV10-2; D is perhaps TRBD1 (5 bases). This receptor was identified in a man aged 18 to 29 in good health. The sequenced sample was memory CD4+ T cells sorted from blood. The subset: CD45RA-negative fraction. CDR3 coding DNA: TGCGCCAGCAGTGTATCGGGCAGGGTGAACACTGAAGCTTTCTTT. As protein: CASSVSGRVNTEAFF.